The source of this T cell receptor beta chain is a study of blood T cell repertoires in COVID-19. Using immunoSEQ multiplex PCR, the repertoire was profiled, and TCRdb retains in-frame clones only, with some absent. The sample consists of a few hundred thousand clones, around 91% of them appearing once. Germline V gives CDR1 ENHRY, CDR2 SYGVKD. This CDR3 is 14 amino acids long. J gave up 2 bases and V 4 bases, and 2 bases lay outside the gene matches. The chain couples TRBV10-3 to TRBJ2-5; 9 bases are shared with TRBD2. This receptor was taken from a man in his thirties or forties who had recovered from COVID-19. The specimen was PBMCs or T cells enriched from blood (not recorded which). As DNA, the CDR3 is TGTGCCATCAGTGCGACTAGCGGACAAGAGACCCAGTACTTC. Translation gives CAISATSGQETQYF.